One TCR beta chain is described in this entry. This clonotype has only a few counts. The specificity of this receptor is unknown. Per-base qualities were not stored, and no clone one base away is much larger. Explained via the paper, the time point label denotes: newly diagnosed GD, antithyroid drugs for less than 3 months. For both TCR sequencing and RNA sequencing, RNA was extracted from PBMCs using TRIzol. The diagnosis of Graves' disease followed American Thyroid Association guidelines. Patients for the study were recruited at an endocrinology department in Xi'an, China. From each patient, about 9 milliliters of peripheral blood was collected into an EDTA anticoagulant tube. PBMCs were isolated by Ficoll Paque Plus density gradient separation without further T cell sorting. An Agilent 2100 Bioanalyzer and agarose gel were used to check RNA quality, while a NanoDrop 2000 measured RNA concentration.

This entry comes from a study of regulatory T cells in long-lasting Graves disease (dated by TCRdb to the early 2020s). For the wider study: Patients with newly diagnosed Graves' disease had been on antithyroid drugs for under 3 months. Peripheral blood TCR sequencing and RNA sequencing compared persistent Graves' disease patients with newly diagnosed Graves' disease patients. The study was registered as a clinical trial and conducted in China. A total of 33 samples underwent TCR sequencing, from 13 patients with persistent Graves' disease and approximately 20 patients with newly diagnosed Graves' disease. The research as a whole found: Sequencing and analysis were limited to the TCR beta chain. Compared with newly diagnosed patients, persistent Graves' disease patients had lower TCR Shannon entropy and fewer highly expanded clones, which suggests clonal expansion. Peripheral blood alone was examined, since thyroid tissue, which constituted the primary lesion, could not be accessed. Persistent disease showed preferential use of TRBV28, TRBJ1-2 and TRBJ2-5, whereas newly diagnosed disease favored TRBV20-1 and TRBJ2-1. Patients with persistent disease shared more public clonotypes (about 2,700) than newly diagnosed patients did (around 1,000). The authors acknowledged the small sample size as a limitation that may reduce accuracy.

Including cysteine and phenylalanine, the CDR3 has 14 amino acids. Only the CDR3 DNA is retained, 42 bases long and in frame from the first base. Relative to germline, V is 3 bases shorter and J is 0 bases shorter, with 6 bases between their ends. Per the germline V gene, SGHDN is the CDR1 and FVKESK is the CDR2. Receptors were amplified or captured by multiplex PCR. TCRdb shows the sequencer as Illumina HiSeq 4000. iRepertoire HTBI primers and Arm-PCR amplification of CDR3 regions were used to construct TCR beta libraries. PCR products were gel purified before sequencing. In the source study's methods: Gene usage analysis of CDR3 amino acid clonotypes used the approximately 62 TRBV and more than 13 TRBJ segments found across samples. Filtered high-quality paired reads were merged into contigs using COPE and FqMerger. BLAST was used to align contigs to IMGT TRBV, TRBD and TRBJ reference genes, with CDR3 defined following IMGT. Any clonotype with a frequency above 0.1% was counted as a highly expanded clone. Shannon entropy served as the measure of repertoire diversity, while the Gini coefficient captured V-J evenness. A clonotype found in more than one individual was treated as public. TCRdb cleaned the public reads at Q25 with fastp, built clones with MiXCR and kept in-frame beta chains. Each CDR3 protein appears once, grouped with its most common genes and DNA. TCRdb assigned the V and J calls; the authors' analysis was not used. In this sample the table shows about 540,000 distinct CDR3 sequences, roughly 14% of which occur a single time. The ten most abundant clones make up under 10% of the sample.

These data are also associated with another study on T cells in Graves' hyperthyroidism and ophthalmopathy. The second source states: Graves' hyperthyroidism was defined as stable when no progression to ophthalmopathy occurred over 18 months of follow-up. Hyperthyroidism patients were newly diagnosed, with disease duration under 2 months, and aged 18 to 65 years. Any patient with an uncontrolled infection, another autoimmune disease, pregnancy or lactation was excluded. Diagnoses were based on clinical symptoms, serum thyroxine and TRAb, thyroid ultrasound and orbital computed tomography. The TCR CDR3 was subjected to a first round of RT-PCR using the HTBI primer set and the Qiagen OneStep RT-PCR kit. Most expanded thyroid clonotypes (frequency above 0.001) were also detected in blood, suggesting blood repertoires may reflect thyroid immune responses. In cross-validation, a model built on a 13 V-J signature told ophthalmopathy apart from stable hyperthyroidism with approximately 90% sensitivity and about 81% specificity, and in testing the same model reached 80%/75%. In validation, progression to ophthalmopathy was predicted by the model with 55% to 71% sensitivity and around 75% specificity, a median of about 6 months before onset. To identify distinguishing TCR V-J signatures, a discovery cohort of 95 to 100 patients was used, comprising 43 with Graves' ophthalmopathy and around 57 with stable Graves' hyperthyroidism. Prospective prediction of ophthalmopathy was tested in an independent validation cohort of under 20 hyperthyroidism patients and around 16 patients who later progressed to ophthalmopathy. The 100 discovery patients were divided at random into training and test sets in a 7:3 ratio. In addition, the study compared T-cell repertoires in thyroid tissue and in blood from a handful of Graves' hyperthyroidism patients. Following sampling, methimazole starting at 30 mg daily was given to hyperthyroidism patients, and high-dose intravenous methylprednisolone was given to ophthalmopathy patients. The libraries were constructed in a second round of multiplex PCR and then size-selected and purified. Sequencing of the libraries was done on an Illumina HiSeq2000 using paired-end 100 bp reads. SOAPnuke was used to process the raw data, throwing out any read that contained adapters or uncalled bases, had a mean Phred below 15, or lacked an exact constant-primer or identifier match. COPE v1.2.5 was used to merge high-quality paired reads, and clonotypes were defined as unique nucleotide sequences. MiTCR v1.1 was used to align clonotypes to the IMGT TRBV, TRBD and TRBJ reference segments. The analysis was restricted to V-J combinations with a frequency above 0.0001, which together covered approximately 99% of the repertoires. A TCS score was defined as the ratio between F50 (clonal expansion) and ExV (chaos), using BLOSUM62-based TCRdist between CDR3 peptides within each V-J. Welch's t-statistics and random forest reduced around 550 V-J features to roughly 13, which were used in a naive Bayes classifier (R e1071). No statistical method was used to set the sample size in advance, and investigators knew the group allocation. According to the paper, TCR Vbeta CDR3 sequencing was carried out on 135 peripheral blood samples, which came from approximately 43 ophthalmopathy, roughly 75 hyperthyroidism and roughly 17 progressor patients.

The sample consisted of peripheral blood mononuclear cells (PBMCs), taken at new diagnosis, from a patient treated with antithyroid drugs. The sequence was collected from a man under 40 with Graves disease. Donor details come from another sample of the same person, matched by shared clones. Recombination connected TRBV14 to TRBJ2-4; no D segment can be confidently identified. The CDR3 protein: CASSQEAAKNIQYF. The bases read TGTGCCAGCAGCCAGGAAGCAGCCAAAAACATTCAGTACTTC.